These 12 T cell receptor beta chains came from one sample sequenced in a study of blood T cell repertoires in COVID-19. Method: immunoSEQ multiplex PCR; TCRdb's copy keeps in-frame clones and lacks some. In the table there are about 100,000 clones, over 75% of which are singletons. The sequenced sample was peripheral blood. These receptors were obtained from a man under 40 in a cohort sampled during active COVID-19.

J is TRBJ1-1 and V is TRBV6-1, with TRBD1 as a possible D gene (6 bases). This CDR3 has 16 amino acids. The germline V gene encodes CDR1 MNHNS and CDR2 SASEGT. Deletions cut 3 bases from V and 2 bases from J, with 16 bases between. CDR3 coding DNA: TGTGCCAGCAGTGAGCCTCCGGGACATGGAAACACTGAAGCTTTCTTT. This translates into CASSEPPGHGNTEAFF.

This clone was observed once. The chain has TRBV3-1 (or the pseudogene TRBV3-2) and TRBJ2-4; D is unclear. Germline loops: CDR1 LGHDT, CDR2 YNNKEL (reference sequence). V lost 1 base and J 1 base, leaving 5 bases between the germline ends. The CDR3 is 14 residues long. CDR3 in amino acids: CASSQAGAKNIQYF. The CDR3 DNA reads as TGTGCCAGCAGCCAAGCCGGGGCCAAAAACATTCAGTACTTC.

CDR3 coding DNA: TGTGCCAGCAGCTCACAACAGGAAGAAAAACTGTTTTTT. Amino acid sequence: CASSSQQEEKLFF. V usage is TRBV9 and J usage is TRBJ1-4, with a possible D match to TRBD1 (5 bases). Trimming cost V 4 bases and J 8 bases, with 12 bases left between them. Germline V lookup: CDR1 SGDLS, CDR2 YYNGEE. CDR3 length equals 13 residues.

The chain recombines TRBV28 with TRBJ2-1; 9 positions match TRBD2. CDR1 MDHEN and CDR2 SYDVKM come from the germline V gene. This CDR3 comprises 16 residues. Trimming took 2 bases from V and 5 from J; bases not matched to a gene: 7. CDR3 residues: CASSLLGLAGNNEQFF. For the CDR3, the DNA is TGTGCCAGCAGTTTACTTGGGCTAGCGGGGAACAATGAGCAGTTCTTC.

The chain couples TRBV5-1 to TRBJ2-2; 7 bases fit TRBD1. The CDR3 is made up of 13 amino acids. V lost 4 bases, J lost 6 bases, and 3 bases stayed unmatched. Germline V gene lookup returns CDR1 SGHRS and CDR2 YFSETQ. DNA for the CDR3: TGCGCCAGCAGCGTTGACAGGGCCGGGGAGCTGTTTTTT. This sequence encodes CASSVDRAGELFF.

The J gene is TRBJ2-1, the V gene TRBV6-5; 8 bases match TRBD2. Trimming at V came to 6 bases and at J to 5 bases, leaving 6 bases not matched to a gene. The CDR3 contains 14 residues. From germline, CDR1 is MNHEY and CDR2 SVGAGI. CDR3 bases: TGTGCCAGCAGATCCACTAGCGGACACAATGAGCAGTTCTTC. It codes for CASRSTSGHNEQFF.

In its sample, this clone was seen once. The V gene is TRBV5-8, the J gene TRBJ2-1, with TRBD1 as a possible D gene (6 bases). This CDR3 region has 14 residues. The germline gives CDR1 SGHTS, CDR2 YDEGEE. The V gene lost 1 base and the J gene lost 5 bases, with 10 bases spanning the gap. This CDR3 is CASSLFGGNNEQFF. CDR3 nucleotides: TGTGCCAGCAGCTTGTTTGGGGGCAACAATGAGCAGTTCTTC.

The chain carries TRBV5-6 and TRBJ1-2; D may be TRBD1 (6 bases). V dropped 0 bases and J dropped 6 bases, with 24 bases sitting between them. The length of the CDR3 is 18 residues. Germline CDR1 reads SGHDT; CDR2 reads YYEEEE. The CDR3 sequence: CASSLERFGRGRENGYTF. The CDR3, as DNA: TGTGCCAGCAGCTTGGAGAGGTTCGGTAGGGGGAGAGAAAATGGCTACACCTTC.

The chain combines TRBV9 with TRBJ1-2; no clear D. The length of the CDR3 is 13 residues. Germline loops: CDR1 SGDLS, CDR2 YYNGEE. Trimming pared 2 bases from V and 3 bases from J, leaving 8 bases between. CDR3 amino acids: CASSVYRDYGYTF. Written as DNA, the CDR3 is TGTGCCAGCAGCGTGTACAGAGACTATGGCTACACCTTC.

The chain combines TRBV11-1 with TRBJ2-2, with D possibly TRBD1 on 5 matching bases. Trimming left V 5 bases short and J 0 bases short, with 13 bases between. This CDR3 region has 16 residues. Germline V gives CDR1 SGHAT, CDR2 FQDESV (reference sequence). DNA for the CDR3: TGTGCCAGCAGCACAGACAGAGTACCGAACACCGGGGAGCTGTTTTTT. Protein: CASSTDRVPNTGELFF.

This clone has just one count. This chain uses TRBV9 with TRBJ2-3; D might be TRBD1 (6 bases). CDR1 is SGDLS and CDR2 is YYNGEE in the germline V gene. The CDR3 runs 15 residues. V shed 2 bases and J shed 2 bases, with 12 bases lying between them. CDR3 nucleotides: TGTGCCAGCAGCGTCTCGACAGGACCCACAGATACGCAGTATTTT. This translates into CASSVSTGPTDTQYF.

The chain couples TRBV7-3 to TRBJ2-3; D is perhaps TRBD2 (5 bases). Germline CDR1 is SGHTA and CDR2 is FQGTGA. Trimming cost V 1 base and J 0 bases, with 8 bases left between them. The CDR3 runs to 15 residues. The CDR3 reads CASSLNRGSTDTQYF. CDR3 nucleotides: TGTGCCAGCAGCTTAAATAGAGGGAGCACAGATACGCAGTATTTT. The full variable domain, with the rest looked up from reference TRBV7-3 and TRBJ2-3, is GAGVSQTPSNKVTEKGKYVELRCDPISGHTALYWYRQSLGQGPEFLIYFQGTGAADDSGLPNDRFFAVRPEGSVSTLKIQRTERGDSAVYLCASSLNRGSTDTQYFGPGTRLTVL.